The 32 T cell receptor beta chains presented below share a single source sample, sequenced in a study of OX40 agonist ivuxolimab in advanced cancers. The assay was immunoSEQ multiplex PCR, and TCRdb's table has in-frame clones only and misses some. In the table there are 65,000 to 85,000 clones, about 87% of which are singletons. Source: CD4+ or CD8+ T cells sorted from blood, taken in a trial of the OX40 agonist ivuxolimab. These receptor sequences come from an adult with an advanced solid tumor such as melanoma, head and neck, liver or kidney cancer.

The chain links TRBV5-4 to TRBJ2-7; possibly TRBD1 for D (5 bases). The CDR3 is 15 amino acids. Trimming took off 2 bases at V and 2 bases at J, with 14 bases between the two ends. Germline-derived CDR1 and CDR2 are SGHNT and YYREEE (reference sequence). The DNA for the CDR3 is TGTGCCAGCAGCTTAGGGGTAACCGGGCCCTACGAGCAGTACTTC. This encodes CASSLGVTGPYEQYF. The variable domain in full, completed from reference TRBV5-4 and TRBJ2-7, reads ETGVTQSPTHLIKTRGQQVTLRCSSQSGHNTVSWYQQALGQGPQFIFQYYREEENGRGNFPPRFSGLQFPNYSSELNVNALELDDSALYLCASSLGVTGPYEQYFGPGTRLTVT.

This clone was seen only once. The chain has TRBV5-1 and TRBJ2-5; tentatively, D is TRBD1 (6 bases). V lost 4 bases and J lost 2, with 12 bases in between. CDR3 length equals 14 residues. CDR1 and CDR2 (germline): SGHRS, YFSETQ. Here the CDR3 reads CASSRADSQETQYF. The CDR3 coding sequence is TGCGCCAGCAGCCGAGCGGACAGTCAAGAGACCCAGTACTTC. Filled out from reference TRBV5-1 and TRBJ2-5, the complete variable domain reads KAGVTQTPRYLIKTRGQQVTLSCSPISGHRSVSWYQQTPGQGLQFLFEYFSETQRNKGNFPGRFSGRQFSNSRSEMNVSTLELGDSALYLCASSRADSQETQYFGPGTRLLVL.

The J gene is TRBJ1-1, the V gene TRBV19; tentatively, D is TRBD1 (5 bases). The CDR3 spans 17 residues. The V end lost 1 base, the J end lost 4 bases, and 19 bases lay between the germline ends. Germline-derived CDR1 and CDR2 are LNHDA and SQIVND (reference sequence). The CDR3 here is CASSIAADMGTRTEAFF. The CDR3 DNA sequence: TGTGCCAGTAGTATAGCGGCGGACATGGGGACCCGCACTGAAGCTTTCTTT.

The J gene is TRBJ2-2, the V gene TRBV30, with 8 bases identical to TRBD2. Germline lookup yields CDR1 GTSNPN and CDR2 SVGIG (reference sequence). The CDR3 contains 14 residues. V was pared by 5 bases and J by 2 bases, with 4 bases of the junction left unmatched. The CDR3 coding sequence is TGTGCCTGGGATCGGGGGGGCAACACCGGGGAGCTGTTTTTT. Its translation is CAWDRGGNTGELFF.

The V gene is TRBV5-1, the J gene TRBJ1-1; TRBD1 matches at 7 bases. This CDR3 is built from 15 residues. V lost 0 bases, J lost 4 bases, and 6 bases stayed unmatched. Germline V CDR1 and CDR2: SGHRS, YFSETQ. CDR3 nucleotides: TGCGCCAGCAGCTTGGTTGAGGGGGCTCCCACTGAAGCTTTCTTT. Translated: CASSLVEGAPTEAFF.

The chain carries TRBV28 and TRBJ2-1; D call uncertain. Germline V lookup: CDR1 MDHEN, CDR2 SYDVKM. The CDR3 runs 15 residues. Trimming took off 2 bases at V and 0 bases at J, with 8 bases between the two ends. The CDR3 DNA sequence: TGTGCCAGCAGTTTAGGGCGGAGCTCCTACAATGAGCAGTTCTTC. The encoded protein is CASSLGRSSYNEQFF. Full variable domain (missing parts from reference TRBV28 and TRBJ2-1): DVKVTQSSRYLVKRTGEKVFLECVQDMDHENMFWYRQDPGLGLRLIYFSYDVKMKEKGDIPEGYSVSREKKERFSLILESASTNQTSMYLCASSLGRSSYNEQFFGPGTRLTVL.

This chain uses TRBV12-5 with TRBJ2-5; no clear D gene. The V gene's germline CDR1 is LGHNT and CDR2 FRNRAP. V was trimmed by 0 bases and J by 1 base, leaving 21 bases between them. The CDR3 covers 19 residues. CDR3 DNA: TGTGCTAGTGGTTTGGTACTTGTGCGCGACCTCCCGTCCCAAGAGACCCAGTACTTC. Its translation: CASGLVLVRDLPSQETQYF.

This clone has only a few counts. V gene TRBV7-6 combines with J gene TRBJ1-4; a weak D match, TRBD1 (5 bases). CDR1 SGHVS and CDR2 FNYEAQ come from the germline V gene. This CDR3 spans 15 amino acids. Between the trimmed V and J ends, which lost 1 base and 4 bases, there was a span of 10 bases. DNA of the CDR3: TGTGCCAGCAGCTTAGAGCCAGGGTTTAATGAAAAACTGTTTTTT. Translated, it gives CASSLEPGFNEKLFF.

This sequence joins TRBV7-6 and TRBJ2-7; D possibly corresponds to TRBD1 (6 bases). Germline CDR1 and CDR2: SGHVS and FNYEAQ. The CDR3 spans 15 residues. Trimming stripped 2 bases from V and 3 bases from J, with 14 bases between. For the CDR3, the DNA is TGTGCCAGCAGCTTAAGTTTCCAGGGGAACTACGAGCAGTACTTC. Residues: CASSLSFQGNYEQYF.

For the CDR3, the DNA is TGCAGCGTTGAAGGTTACCCAGGGGGCGCCGGGGGAGAAGCTTTCTTT. Residues: CSVEGYPGGAGGEAFF. J is TRBJ1-1 and V is TRBV29-1; 8 bases are shared with TRBD1. Germline V lookup: CDR1 SQVTM, CDR2 ANQGSEA. V trimming: 1 base; J trimming: 8 bases; junction bases outside the gene matches: 15. CDR3 length: 16 residues.

The J gene is TRBJ2-7, the V gene TRBV28, with 7 bases aligning to TRBD2. CDR1 and CDR2 (germline): MDHEN, SYDVKM. The CDR3 contains 15 residues. Trimming at V came to 3 bases and at J to 3 bases, leaving 8 bases not matched to a gene. Here the CDR3 DNA reads TGTGCCAGCAGTTTCTCGGGGGGTATGGGCTACGAGCAGTACTTC. Protein product: CASSFSGGMGYEQYF.

The rearrangement uses TRBV7-9 and TRBJ1-2, with no clear D. V dropped 4 bases and J dropped 3 bases, with 12 bases sitting between them. The CDR3 length is 14 residues. CDR1 and CDR2 from the germline V gene are SEHNR and FQNEAQ (reference sequence). Here the CDR3 DNA reads TGTGCCAGCAGCTCGGGGAGTTTGGACTATGGCTACACCTTC. It codes for CASSSGSLDYGYTF.

The chain links TRBV11-2 to TRBJ2-1, with unresolved D. Germline V CDR1 and CDR2: SGHAT, FQNNGV. The CDR3 totals 15 residues. V gave up 4 bases and J gave up 7 bases, with 17 bases separating them. CDR3 sequence reads: CASSSRKGQVNEQFF. In nucleotides, the CDR3 is TGTGCCAGCAGCTCGCGGAAGGGCCAGGTTAATGAGCAGTTCTTC.

In regard to this clone: Other DNA sequences in this specimen translate into the identical CDR3. The chain uses TRBV14 and TRBJ2-7; D is unresolved. Germline CDR1 and CDR2: SGHDN and FVKESK. The CDR3 runs to 13 residues. Trimming stripped 1 base from V and 2 bases from J, with 6 bases between. The CDR3 reads CASSQVRAYEQYF. The CDR3 region has the DNA TGTGCCAGCAGCCAAGTCCGGGCCTACGAGCAGTACTTC. The full variable domain, completed using reference TRBV14 and TRBJ2-7, is EAGVTQFPSHSVIEKGQTVTLRCDPISGHDNLYWYRRVMGKEIKFLLHFVKESKQDESGMPNNRFLAERTGGTYSTLKVQPAELEDSGVYFCASSQVRAYEQYFGPGTRLTVT.

CDR3 loop: CASSANLGNSPLHF. In DNA form, the CDR3 reads TGTGCCAGCAGTGCAAATCTGGGGAATTCACCCCTCCACTTT. The rearrangement uses TRBV6-4 and TRBJ1-6; D uncertain. Trimming cost V 4 bases and J 7 bases, with 11 bases left between them. The germline V gene has CDR1 MRHNA and CDR2 SNTAGT. The CDR3 is made up of 14 amino acids.

The chain combines TRBV4-3 with TRBJ1-2, with 7 bases that match TRBD1. The germline gives CDR1 LGHNA, CDR2 YSLEER. V lost 2 bases to trimming and J lost 5 bases; unmatched junction nucleotides: 11. CDR3 length: 16 residues. CDR3 residues: CASSQYPSGTEYGYTF. The CDR3 DNA reads TGCGCCAGCAGCCAATACCCCTCCGGGACAGAGTATGGCTACACCTTC.

J is TRBJ1-1 and V is TRBV19; D remains ambiguous. In germline, CDR1 is LNHDA, CDR2 SQIVND (reference sequence). The CDR3 covers 16 residues. V lost 2 bases to trimming and J lost 0 bases, with 13 bases between them. In DNA form, the CDR3 reads TGTGCCAGTAGTATAATGACCAGCCCGGTGAACACTGAAGCTTTCTTT. Protein: CASSIMTSPVNTEAFF.

CDR3 sequence reads: CASSDRAGANVLTF. The CDR3 DNA follows: TGTGCCAGTAGTGACAGGGCTGGGGCCAACGTCCTGACTTTC. The chain combines TRBV19 with TRBJ2-6; 7 positions agree with TRBD1. Germline CDR1 is LNHDA and CDR2 is SQIVND (reference sequence). J gave up 2 bases and V 5 bases, and 0 bases lay outside the gene matches. The length of the CDR3 is 14 residues.

The chain carries TRBV18 and TRBJ1-2; a weak D match, TRBD1 (5 bases). Germline-derived CDR1 and CDR2 are KGHSH and LQKENI. The CDR3 is made up of 14 amino acids. The V end lost 3 bases, the J end lost 5 bases, and 13 bases lay between the germline ends. CDR3 in amino acids: CASSPSEGDYGYTF. In nucleotides, the CDR3 is TGTGCCAGCTCACCTTCCGAAGGGGATTATGGCTACACCTTC. The variable domain in full, completed from reference TRBV18 and TRBJ1-2, reads NAGVMQNPRHLVRRRGQEARLRCSPMKGHSHVYWYRQLPEEGLKFMVYLQKENIIDESGMPKERFSAEFPKEGPSILRIQQVVRGDSAAYFCASSPSEGDYGYTFGSGTRLTVV.

The CDR3 nucleotides are TGTGCCAGCGCAGATTGGGTAGCGGCTGGCGAGCAGTACTTC. Residues: CASADWVAAGEQYF. This chain connects TRBV2 to TRBJ2-7; a possible D gene is TRBD2 (6 bases). V lost 8 bases, J lost 6 bases, and 20 bases lay in between. The CDR3 runs to 14 residues. Germline CDR1 reads SNHLY; CDR2 reads FYNNEI.

This clone was observed a few times. The chain is built from TRBV27 and TRBJ2-3; 9 bases fit TRBD2. CDR3 length: 15 amino acids. Per germline, CDR1 MNHEY and CDR2 SMNVEV (reference sequence). J lost 7 bases, V lost 1 base, and 6 bases had no gene match. The CDR3 here is CASSLYGGRAYTQYF. CDR3 nucleotide sequence: TGTGCCAGCAGTTTATATGGCGGGAGGGCGTATACGCAGTATTTT.

The chain recombines TRBV28 with TRBJ1-5; TRBD1 is a possible D gene (5 bases). The CDR3 runs 15 residues. Trimming left V 3 bases short and J 9 bases short, with 18 bases between. CDR1 and CDR2 from the germline V gene are MDHEN and SYDVKM. The CDR3: CASSFFSQGLRPQHF. The CDR3 DNA sequence: TGTGCCAGCAGTTTTTTTTCCCAGGGACTCCGGCCCCAGCATTTT.

The CDR3 protein is CASSFPASSYEQYF. In DNA, the CDR3 is TGTGCCAGCAGCTTCCCAGCGAGCTCCTACGAGCAGTACTTC. The chain links TRBV11-2 to TRBJ2-7; D gene unclear. The CDR3 has 14 amino acids. Germline V lookup: CDR1 SGHAT, CDR2 FQNNGV. The V gene lost 3 bases and the J gene lost 0 bases, with 9 bases spanning the gap.

The gene calls are TRBV25-1 and TRBJ1-6; D is possibly TRBD1 (6 bases). The CDR3 has 13 amino acids. The V gene's germline CDR1 is MGHDK and CDR2 SYGVNS. V gave up 3 bases and J gave up 8 bases, with 8 bases separating them. The CDR3, as DNA: TGTGCCAGCAGTGACAGGGGATATTCACCCCTCCACTTT. Protein: CASSDRGYSPLHF.

The chain couples TRBV9 to TRBJ1-1; D is ambiguous. Trimming removed 3 bases at V and 7 bases at J, with 16 bases between. The CDR3 is 14 residues long. CDR1 SGDLS and CDR2 YYNGEE come from the germline V gene. CDR3 coding DNA: TGTGCCAGCAGCGCCTCGACCTACAGCTTTGAAGCTTTCTTT. This gives the protein CASSASTYSFEAFF.

The chain combines TRBV7-3 with TRBJ1-1; 7 bases are shared with TRBD1. Germline CDR1 is SGHTA and CDR2 is FQGTGA. The CDR3 runs to 18 residues. Losses at the gene ends were 1 base for V and 5 bases for J; bases not matched to a gene: 16. The CDR3 DNA reads TGTGCCAGCAGCTTAAGGGGAGGGGGCGCGGTCCAAACGACTGAAGCTTTCTTT. This encodes CASSLRGGGAVQTTEAFF.

This clone was counted only a few times. Within the sample, other DNA sequences also encode this same CDR3. The chain combines TRBV11-2 with TRBJ1-5; D gene uncertain. The CDR3 is 15 amino acids. The germline V gene encodes CDR1 SGHAT and CDR2 FQNNGV. The V and J ends lost 0 bases and 4 bases respectively, with 10 bases between them. The CDR3 loop reads CASSLDRGGNQPQHF. CDR3 nucleotides: TGTGCCAGCAGCTTAGACCGGGGAGGGAATCAGCCCCAGCATTTT.

Here the CDR3 reads CASSLADSPSYEQYF. DNA for the CDR3: TGCGCCAGCAGCTTGGCGGACAGCCCTTCCTACGAGCAGTACTTC. The rearrangement uses TRBV5-1 and TRBJ2-7, with D possibly TRBD1 on 6 matching bases. CDR1 is SGHRS and CDR2 is YFSETQ in the germline V gene. Trimming stripped 0 bases from V and 1 base from J, with 11 bases between. The CDR3 loop spans 15 amino acids.

The chain employs TRBV10-2 and TRBJ2-1; tentative D call: TRBD1 (6 bases). Germline loops: CDR1 WSHSY, CDR2 SAAADI. Deletions cut 0 bases from V and 2 bases from J, with 11 bases between. The CDR3 has 16 amino acids. For the CDR3, the DNA is TGCGCCAGCAGTGAGTCGAGGGGGTCGACCTACAATGAGCAGTTCTTC. It yields the protein CASSESRGSTYNEQFF.

In this sample, this clone turned up a few times. CDR3 in DNA: TGTGCCAGAAGCCCGGCCAGGGGGCTGAATTCACCCCTCCACTTT. This codes for CARSPARGLNSPLHF. V is TRBV5-3 and J is TRBJ1-6; 8 bases map to TRBD1. TRBV5-3 belongs to the ORF category, with a function that is uncertain. V gave up 4 bases and J gave up 7 bases; unmatched junction bases: 7. The CDR3 totals 15 residues.

The rearrangement uses TRBV30 and TRBJ2-3; 12 positions agree with TRBD2. The junction had 16 bases not matched to a gene; V was cut back by 4 bases and J by 8 bases. Germline V gene lookup returns CDR1 GTSNPN and CDR2 SVGIG (reference sequence). The CDR3 loop spans 17 amino acids. DNA of the CDR3: TGTGCCTGGACCGCACTTCCGGGACTAGCGGGCCTCGGTACGCAGTATTTT. Residues: CAWTALPGLAGLGTQYF.

This clone was recorded a few times. The J gene is TRBJ1-2, the V gene TRBV5-4; D ambiguous. The CDR3 consists of 14 residues. V was cut by 4 bases and J by 6 bases, with 16 bases left in between. From germline, CDR1 is SGHNT and CDR2 YYREEE (reference sequence). CDR3: CASSPNLSPHGYTF. The CDR3 DNA follows: TGTGCCAGCAGCCCCAACCTCAGCCCTCATGGCTACACCTTC.